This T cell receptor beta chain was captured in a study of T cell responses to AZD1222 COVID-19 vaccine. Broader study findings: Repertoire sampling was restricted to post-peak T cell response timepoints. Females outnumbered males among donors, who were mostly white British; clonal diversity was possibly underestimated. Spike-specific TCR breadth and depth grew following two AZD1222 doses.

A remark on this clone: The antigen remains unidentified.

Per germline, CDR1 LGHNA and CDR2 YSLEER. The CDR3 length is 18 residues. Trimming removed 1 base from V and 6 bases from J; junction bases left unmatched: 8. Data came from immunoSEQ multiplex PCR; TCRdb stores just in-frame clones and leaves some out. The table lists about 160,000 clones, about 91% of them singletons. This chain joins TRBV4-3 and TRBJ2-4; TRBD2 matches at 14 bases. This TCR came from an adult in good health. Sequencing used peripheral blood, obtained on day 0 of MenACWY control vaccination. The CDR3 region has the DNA TGCGCCAGCAGCCAAGGACTAGCGGGAGGGTCAGGGGGAAACATTCAGTACTTC. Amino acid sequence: CASSQGLAGGSGGNIQYF.